The entry that follows covers one T cell receptor (beta chain) sequence. This clone was recorded once. What antigen it recognizes has not been identified. No base quality values were provided; no much bigger clone lies one nucleotide off. The data originate from a study of shared T cell receptors in the human thymus (dated by TCRdb to the early 2020s). Broadly, across the study: The study examined how self-reactive, shared T-cell receptor alpha chains are generated in the human thymus.

Libraries were constructed by the immunoSEQ multiplex PCR assay. TCRdb retrieved this table from immuneACCESS and kept in-frame rearrangements only. Not all clones are present; in checked studies, unresolved V genes account for under half, and no reason is known for the remainder. This sample comprises about 660,000 clones, more than 75% of them detected only once. The top ten clonotypes cover approximately 0.01% of the sample. The junction carries 13 bases between V and J, which are trimmed by 2 bases and 0 bases respectively. Reading the germline V gene (reference sequence) gives CDR1 MNHEY and CDR2 SMNVEV. Including the terminal cysteine and phenylalanine, the CDR3 comprises 16 residues. The sequence is cut down to CDR3 DNA, 48 bases in frame from base 1. In addition, the sample was reused for a study of human thymus T cells. The second study reports: The donors were immunologically healthy infants in Finland who had open corrective cardiac surgery for congenital heart defects. Thymus tissue was collected as surgical resects that were removed during corrective cardiac surgery. Both the thymic and the peripheral blood repertoires appeared to show biased V and J gene segment usage. The related research found that thymic TCR repertoires overlapped highly between unrelated individuals. TCR alpha and beta repertoires from roughly 8 infant thymus samples and four related peripheral blood samples were characterized in the study. Donor ages ranging from about 7 to 244 days were recorded, and over 5 male and two female infants were included in the cohort. Thymocytes were released mechanically from tissue and stored at -70 °C as pellets of roughly 8.5-32 million cells. A QIAsymphony instrument was used to extract genomic DNA from the frozen cell pellets. TCRB and TCRAD loci were amplified from a standardized quantity of quality-controlled genomic DNA using the immunoSEQ multiplex PCR assay. The amplicons covered the V(D)J region and were long enough to include the CDR3 and to identify the V and J genes. Amplicon sequencing was performed on an Illumina platform through the commercial immunoSEQ service. Primer bias and sequencing errors were corrected using previously described methods, and TCRAD and TCRB definitions followed the IMGT database. Analysis of the repertoires was done with immunoSEQ Analyzer 3.0 and VDJTools and included basic statistics, V/J segment usage, diversity estimates, rarefaction and pairwise overlap. Diversity was estimated with Chao1, ChaoE, Efron-Thisted, Shannon and inverse Simpson indices, and also on datasets down-sampled to the smallest sample. For repertoire overlap, CDR3 nucleotide sequence, V gene and J gene had to match strictly, and clustering was done by Jaccard-based multidimensional scaling. On average, thymus samples yielded roughly 800,000 unique TCRB clonotypes, whereas blood samples yielded around 88,000.

The V gene is TRBV27 and the J gene is TRBJ1-1; TRBD1 could be the D gene, as 6 bases match. What was sequenced was thymocytes. This receptor was obtained from a boy younger than two with a congenital heart defect. Donor details come from another sample of the same person, matched by shared clones. The CDR3 is CASSLTAGDMNTEAFF. The nucleotide sequence is given as TGTGCCAGCAGTTTAACGGCAGGGGACATGAACACTGAAGCTTTCTTT.